The next 22 T cell receptor beta chains were all read from a single sample in a study of blood T cell repertoires in COVID-19. Profiling relied on immunoSEQ multiplex PCR, and the TCRdb table lists in-frame clones only, not all of them. The sample records 180,000 or so clones, about 86% being singletons. Sequenced: PBMCs or T cells enriched from blood (not recorded which). These receptors were collected from a middle-aged man who had recovered from COVID-19.

The V and J genes are TRBV9 and TRBJ1-2; D gene ambiguous. The germline gives CDR1 SGDLS, CDR2 YYNGEE. V was pared by 0 bases and J by 1 base, with 10 bases between. The CDR3 consists of 15 residues. The DNA for the CDR3 is TGTGCCAGCAGCGTAGGGCCCCAGATTAACTATGGCTACACCTTC. It is translated as CASSVGPQINYGYTF.

V gene TRBV4-1 combines with J gene TRBJ2-3; D is perhaps TRBD1 (6 bases). The CDR3 sequence is 15 residues long. Between the trimmed V and J ends, which lost 6 bases and 3 bases, there was a span of 16 bases. Germline V CDR1 and CDR2: MGHRA, YSYEKL. Here the CDR3 reads CASRTRWGQTDTQYF. The CDR3 DNA reads TGCGCCAGCAGAACGCGGTGGGGGCAGACAGATACGCAGTATTTT.

This clone showed up just once. The chain is built from TRBV12-3 or TRBV12-4 and TRBJ1-2; D is uncertain. V lost 5 bases to trimming and J lost 1 base, with 5 bases between them. There are 12 residues in the CDR3. The CDR3 sequence: CASSPRNYGYTF. The CDR3, as DNA: TGTGCCAGCAGTCCCCGTAACTATGGCTACACCTTC.

In its sample, this clone was seen a few times. The CDR3 DNA sequence: TGTGCCAGCAGTTTACAGGTTAGGGGCGGTTATGGCTACACCTTC. Protein product: CASSLQVRGGYGYTF. This chain links TRBV28 with TRBJ1-2, with D tentatively TRBD1 (5 bases). The CDR3 consists of 15 residues. Trimming shortened V by 2 bases and J by 5 bases, and 15 bases separated the two germline ends. CDR1 and CDR2 from the germline V gene are MDHEN and SYDVKM.

The chain employs TRBV4-3 and TRBJ1-1, with TRBD1 identical over 7 bases. CDR3 length equals 13 residues. With 3 bases clipped from V and 3 bases from J, the junction kept 1 base outside the gene matches. CDR1 and CDR2 from the germline V gene are LGHNA and YSLEER. The CDR3 is CASSQQGDTEAFF. The CDR3 DNA reads as TGCGCCAGCAGCCAGCAGGGGGACACTGAAGCTTTCTTT.

Here the CDR3 reads CASSLNFSPLHF. In DNA, the CDR3 is TGTGCCAGCAGCCTTAATTTTTCACCCCTCCACTTT. This chain joins TRBV2 and TRBJ1-6; D not resolved. CDR3 length equals 12 residues. V was cut by 6 bases and J by 9 bases, with 9 bases left in between. Germline values: CDR1 SNHLY, CDR2 FYNNEI.

The chain uses TRBV2 and TRBJ1-2; a possible D gene is TRBD1 (6 bases). Looked up from germline, CDR1 is SNHLY and CDR2 is FYNNEI. CDR3 size: 14 residues. V was pared by 3 bases and J by 4 bases, with 12 bases between. CDR3 loop: CASSDRGRSYGYTF. Here the CDR3 DNA reads TGTGCCAGCAGTGACAGGGGTCGCTCCTATGGCTACACCTTC.

The chain has TRBV7-9 and TRBJ1-2; no definite D call. Germline V gene data show CDR1 as SEHNR and CDR2 as FQNEAQ (reference sequence). CDR3 length: 13 residues. V lost 3 bases to trimming and J lost 8 bases, with 13 bases between them. In DNA form, the CDR3 reads TGTGCCAGCAGCTTCAGTGTAGGAGGAGGCTACACCTTC. Its protein is CASSFSVGGGYTF.

This chain links TRBV7-2 with TRBJ1-2; D unresolved. Germline CDR1 SGHTA, CDR2 FQGNSA. The CDR3 is 15 residues long. Trimming removed 2 bases at V and 8 bases at J, with 18 bases between. CDR3 sequence (DNA): TGTGCCAGCAGCTTAAGTCCCCTAGACTCGTGGGGCTACACCTTC. Translating gives CASSLSPLDSWGYTF.

V and J are TRBV7-9 and TRBJ1-5; no definite D call. The CDR3 length is 12 residues. V was trimmed by 2 bases and J by 6 bases, leaving 5 bases between them. Germline CDR1 SEHNR, CDR2 FQNEAQ (reference sequence). The CDR3 DNA is TGTGCCAGCAGCTTATTTAGTCAGCCCCAGCATTTT. As protein: CASSLFSQPQHF.

The chain couples TRBV3-1 (or the pseudogene TRBV3-2) to TRBJ1-1; D possibly corresponds to TRBD1 (6 bases). CDR1 and CDR2 from the germline V gene are LGHDT and YNNKEL (reference sequence). This CDR3 comprises 15 residues. V shed 2 bases and J shed 4 bases, with 14 bases lying between them. CDR3 DNA: TGTGCCAGCAGCCAACAGGGGTCGGTGGCCACTGAAGCTTTCTTT. This encodes CASSQQGSVATEAFF.

This rearrangement joins TRBV7-2 to TRBJ2-7, with D possibly matching TRBD1 (5 bases). The CDR3 is made up of 15 amino acids. Per the germline V gene, CDR1 is SGHTA and CDR2 is FQGNSA. With 6 bases removed from V and 3 bases from J, the gap between germline ends came to 18 bases. The CDR3 reads CASRQVPNAIYEQYF. As DNA, the CDR3 is TGTGCCAGCAGACAGGTCCCAAACGCAATCTACGAGCAGTACTTC.

This chain connects TRBV4-1 to TRBJ1-1, with D unresolved. The CDR3 is 18 residues long. In germline, CDR1 is MGHRA, CDR2 YSYEKL. Deletions cut 2 bases from V and 4 bases from J, with 23 bases between. This chain's CDR3 is CASSQTQSPRGVGTEAFF. The CDR3 coding sequence is TGCGCCAGCAGCCAAACGCAGTCCCCAAGAGGTGTTGGCACTGAAGCTTTCTTT.

In this sample, this clone turned up once. The gene calls are TRBV7-3 and TRBJ2-1, with D possibly being TRBD2 (5 bases). This CDR3 is built from 20 residues. V was trimmed by 5 bases and J by 1 base, leaving 27 bases between them. Germline V gene sequence: CDR1 SGHTA, CDR2 FQGTGA. In DNA, the CDR3 is TGTGCCAGCAGCCGGAGCGGAGGCGGGCTTCTTGCGCTTTCCTACAATGAGCAGTTCTTC. It translates to CASSRSGGGLLALSYNEQFF.

The chain employs TRBV5-1 and TRBJ2-5, with a weak D call TRBD2 (5 bases). The CDR3 length is 12 residues. V gave up 4 bases and J gave up 5 bases, with 9 bases separating them. Germline CDR1 reads SGHRS; CDR2 reads YFSETQ. CDR3 coding DNA: TGCGCCAGCAGCCGGGGTGATGAGACCCAGTACTTC. Protein product: CASSRGDETQYF.

This chain connects TRBV25-1 to TRBJ1-2, with TRBD1 as a possible D gene (6 bases). The CDR3 covers 12 residues. V lost 4 bases to trimming and J lost 5 bases, with 8 bases between them. Germline assignment: CDR1 MGHDK and CDR2 SYGVNS. CDR3 protein: CASSVGQYGYTF. DNA for the CDR3: TGTGCCAGCAGTGTCGGACAGTATGGCTACACCTTC.

The chain recombines TRBV3-1 (or the pseudogene TRBV3-2) with TRBJ1-6; 10 bases agree with TRBD1. V shed 1 base, J shed 0 bases, and the junction held 9 bases outside the gene matches. Germline V gene data show CDR1 as LGHDT and CDR2 as YNNKEL (reference sequence). This CDR3 is 20 amino acids long. Here the CDR3 reads CASSQGSRTGGSSYNSPLHF. The CDR3 region has the DNA TGTGCCAGCAGCCAAGGAAGTAGGACAGGGGGTAGCTCCTATAATTCACCCCTCCACTTT.

The chain couples TRBV6-2 or TRBV6-3 to TRBJ1-6, with TRBD1 matching 8 bases. The CDR3 contains 16 residues. From germline, CDR1 is MNHEY and CDR2 SVGEGT. Trimming cost V 2 bases and J 7 bases; bases outside gene matches: 7. The CDR3 loop is CASSYQGRGQNSPLHF. In DNA form, the CDR3 reads TGTGCCAGCAGTTACCAAGGCAGGGGGCAAAATTCACCCCTCCACTTT.

This clone has just one count. This rearrangement joins TRBV28 to TRBJ1-6; D ambiguous. The V end lost 5 bases, the J end lost 3 bases, and 11 bases lay between the germline ends. This CDR3 is 15 amino acids long. Germline values: CDR1 MDHEN, CDR2 SYDVKM. CDR3 sequence (DNA): TGTGCCAGCAGTCGCCCCCGAGTCTATAATTCACCCCTCCACTTT. It translates to CASSRPRVYNSPLHF.

The chain employs TRBV6-2 or TRBV6-3 and TRBJ1-1, with 8 bases that match TRBD1. CDR3 size: 14 residues. Per germline, CDR1 MNHEY and CDR2 SVGEGT. V gave up 5 bases and J gave up 7 bases; unmatched junction bases: 9. The CDR3 loop reads CASSPDDRGGEAFF. The DNA of the CDR3 is TGTGCCAGCAGTCCGGATGACAGGGGAGGTGAAGCTTTCTTT.

The chain couples TRBV29-1 to TRBJ1-5; 11 nucleotides align to TRBD1. The V gene's germline CDR1 is SQVTM and CDR2 ANQGSEA. V was pared by 4 bases and J by 7 bases, with 3 bases of the junction left unmatched. The CDR3 consists of 13 residues. CDR3 coding DNA: TGCAGCGTTGGGACAGGGGGCTTACAGCCCCAGCATTTT. Translated: CSVGTGGLQPQHF.

The gene calls are TRBV18 and TRBJ2-3, with TRBD1 as a possible D gene (6 bases). Germline V lookup: CDR1 KGHSH, CDR2 LQKENI. Trimming stripped 6 bases from V and 5 bases from J, with 24 bases between. This CDR3 is 17 amino acids long. CDR3 coding DNA: TGTGCCAGCTCCACCCACCCGCCCGGCAGGGGAGAAGATACGCAGTATTTT. Translating it yields CASSTHPPGRGEDTQYF.